This is a list of T cell receptor beta chains from one sample in a study of beta chain features in type 1 diabetes. Here immunoSEQ multiplex PCR was the method, and the copy in TCRdb shows in-frame clones only, minus some. The sample consists of 130,000 or so clones, less than 10% of them appearing once. The sample was central memory CD4+ T cells from blood. These receptors were taken from a woman aged 35 to 49 in good health. CDR3s include the opening cysteine and the closing phenylalanine or tryptophan. A D gene is named only where the DNA matches it firmly. The size entry is marked missing in some rows and otherwise reads once, few, many or a size class.

j_call v_call clone_size d_call cdr3_aa cdr3_nt
TRBJ1-1 TRBV18 . TRBD1 CASSPQGASDTEAFF TGTGCCAGCTCACCTCAGGGGGCGTCGGACACTGAAGCTTTCTTT
TRBJ1-5 TRBV19 . . CASSPFGRPQHF TGTGCCAGTAGTCCCTTTGGGCGGCCCCAGCATTTT
TRBJ2-1 TRBV5-4 few TRBD1 CASSSTGVIGQFF TGTGCCAGCAGCTCAACAGGGGTGATAGGACAGTTCTTC
TRBJ1-2 TRBV19 few . CASSMGGTSTYGYTF TGTGCCAGTAGTATGGGAGGGACTAGTACCTATGGCTACACCTTC
TRBJ2-7 TRBV15 few . CATSKRTDTYEQYF TGTGCCACCAGCAAACGGACAGATACCTACGAGCAGTACTTC
TRBJ2-2 TRBV11-2 few . CASSLSRNTGELFF TGTGCCAGCAGCTTATCCAGGAACACCGGGGAGCTGTTTTTT
TRBJ2-1 TRBV2 few TRBD1 CASRKRTGVGNEQFF TGTGCCAGCAGGAAACGGACAGGGGTGGGCAATGAGCAGTTCTTC
TRBJ1-5 TRBV11-2 . TRBD1 CASSFSGTGVQPQHF TGTGCCAGCAGCTTCAGCGGGACAGGGGTTCAGCCCCAGCATTTT
TRBJ1-2 TRBV10-3 few TRBD1 CAISTLLVRGSHYGYTF TGTGCCATCAGTACCCTTCTGGTCAGGGGGAGTCACTATGGCTACACCTTC
TRBJ2-7 TRBV5-6 . . CASSRRDTGSYEQYF TGTGCCAGCAGCCGCAGGGATACGGGCTCCTACGAGCAGTACTTC
TRBJ2-1 TRBV14 . . CASSQLLYGVYNEQFF TGTGCCAGCAGCCAACTTTTGTACGGGGTTTACAATGAGCAGTTCTTC
TRBJ2-7 TRBV4-3 . TRBD1 CASSQDEMTGRSYEQYF TGCGCCAGCAGCCAAGACGAGATGACAGGGAGATCCTACGAGCAGTACTTC
TRBJ2-1 TRBV10-3 . . CAIRTGWDNEQFF TGTGCCATCAGGACTGGATGGGACAATGAGCAGTTCTTC
TRBJ2-3 TRBV7-2 . TRBD2 CASSPLLAGATDTQYF TGTGCCAGCAGCCCCCTGCTAGCGGGGGCCACAGATACGCAGTATTTT
TRBJ1-1 TRBV19 . . CASTLTEGWGTEAFF TGTGCCAGTACTCTAACCGAGGGTTGGGGAACTGAAGCTTTCTTT
TRBJ2-1 TRBV27 . . CASSSWDTSSYNEQFF TGTGCCAGCAGTTCCTGGGACACCAGCTCCTACAATGAGCAGTTCTTC
TRBJ2-3 TRBV2 . . CASSSRSGDRTDTQYF TGTGCCAGCAGTTCCCGGAGCGGAGACCGCACAGATACGCAGTATTTT
TRBJ2-7 TRBV28 . TRBD1 CASSSGTGDYEQYF TGTGCCAGCAGTTCCGGGACAGGGGACTACGAGCAGTACTTC
TRBJ2-1 TRBV6-6 few TRBD1 CASSPGQGALGNEQFF TGTGCCAGCAGCCCCGGACAGGGGGCGCTTGGAAATGAGCAGTTCTTC
TRBJ2-7 TRBV11-1 few . CASSSRTYEQYF TGTGCCAGCAGCTCCAGAACCTACGAGCAGTACTTC
TRBJ2-3 TRBV10-3 . TRBD1 CAAGQGDADTQYF TGTGCCGCCGGACAGGGAGATGCAGATACGCAGTATTTT
TRBJ2-1 TRBV10-2 few TRBD1 CASSESLGQGSQSSYNEQFF TGCGCCAGCAGTGAGTCCCTGGGACAGGGCTCCCAGAGCTCCTACAATGAGCAGTTCTTC
TRBJ2-2 TRBV11-2 . . CASSTGGFGELFF TGTGCCAGCAGTACTGGGGGCTTCGGGGAGCTGTTTTTT
TRBJ1-3 TRBV6-1 . . CASFDSTGNTIYF TGTGCCAGCTTCGACAGCACTGGAAACACCATATATTTT
TRBJ1-2 TRBV7-2 . . CASSPGGDPYGYTF TGTGCCAGCAGCCCAGGCGGGGACCCCTATGGCTACACCTTC
TRBJ1-6 TRBV11-2 few . CASSLSRNSPLHF TGTGCCAGCAGCTTGTCGAGGAATTCACCCCTCCACTTT
TRBJ2-4 TRBV4-3 many . CASSQDTGNIQYF TGCGCCAGCAGCCAAGACACCGGAAACATTCAGTACTTC
TRBJ2-3 TRBV5-1 . . CASSRWAGVGGPDTQYF TGCGCCAGCAGCCGCTGGGCTGGGGTGGGGGGGCCAGATACGCAGTATTTT
TRBJ1-1 TRBV19 few . CASSVGVETEAFF TGTGCCAGTAGTGTCGGTGTAGAAACTGAAGCTTTCTTT
TRBJ2-7 TRBV19 . TRBD1 CASRDPGQSTYEQYF TGTGCCAGTAGGGACCCGGGACAGAGTACCTACGAGCAGTACTTC
TRBJ2-3 TRBV5-1 . . CASTGGTSTDTQYF TGCGCCAGCACCGGCGGAACTAGCACAGATACGCAGTATTTT
TRBJ2-5 TRBV29-1 few TRBD1 CSVIRGQIPQETQYF TGCAGCGTTATTAGGGGACAGATCCCTCAAGAGACCCAGTACTTC
TRBJ2-3 TRBV7-9 . . CASSPGVLGADTQYF TGTGCCAGCAGCCCGGGGGTGCTGGGTGCAGATACGCAGTATTTT
TRBJ2-3 TRBV18 few TRBD2 CASSPKTSGAGDTQYF TGTGCCAGCTCACCAAAAACTAGCGGGGCTGGAGATACGCAGTATTTT
TRBJ2-7 TRBV7-9 many . CASSLADTYEQYF TGTGCCAGCAGCTTAGCGGACACCTACGAGCAGTACTTC
TRBJ2-1 TRBV18 . TRBD1 CASSTQGPGNEQFF TGTGCCAGCTCAACACAGGGGCCGGGCAATGAGCAGTTCTTC
TRBJ1-6 TRBV19 . . CASRGQSSPLHF TGTGCCAGTAGAGGACAGAGTTCACCCCTCCACTTT
TRBJ2-1 TRBV5-1 many . CASSLRGHVDEQFF TGCGCCAGCAGCTTGAGAGGCCACGTCGATGAGCAGTTCTTC
TRBJ2-1 TRBV19 . TRBD2 CASSKGLLGSREQFF TGTGCCAGTAGTAAGGGACTACTGGGTTCGCGTGAGCAGTTCTTC
TRBJ1-4 TRBV7-9 . TRBD1 CASSLGQATNEKLFF TGTGCCAGCAGCCTCGGACAGGCAACTAATGAAAAACTGTTTTTT
TRBJ2-7 TRBV2 few TRBD1 CARERTGGNEQYF TGTGCCAGGGAACGGACAGGGGGCAACGAGCAGTACTTC
TRBJ2-7 TRBV11-2 . . CASSLLAGQNYEQYF TGTGCCAGCAGCTTACTTGCAGGACAGAACTACGAGCAGTACTTC
TRBJ2-1 TRBV11-2 . . CASSTGAGGPYNEQFF TGTGCCAGCAGTACAGGGGCGGGGGGCCCCTACAATGAGCAGTTCTTC
TRBJ2-5 TRBV19 many TRBD2 CASSEVSSGQGTQYF TGTGCCAGTAGTGAAGTGTCTAGCGGGCAGGGGACCCAGTACTTC
TRBJ1-5 TRBV7-9 . . CASSLQENQPQHF TGTGCCAGCAGCTTACAGGAAAATCAGCCCCAGCATTTT
TRBJ2-5 TRBV7-7 . . CASSLNSQRGETQYF TGTGCTAGCAGCTTAAACTCCCAACGCGGGGAGACCCAGTACTTC
TRBJ1-6 TRBV7-6 few . CASSYSNSPLHF TGTGCCAGCAGCTACAGCAATTCACCCCTCCACTTT
TRBJ2-5 TRBV5-4 few TRBD2 CASSRTSGGPLGETQYF TGTGCCAGCAGCCGGACTAGCGGGGGGCCTCTGGGAGAGACCCAGTACTTC
TRBJ2-7 TRBV13 . . CASSRREGTYEQYF TGTGCCAGCAGCCGACGAGAGGGAACCTACGAGCAGTACTTC
TRBJ2-1 TRBV10-1 many TRBD2 CASSAASGANEQFF TGCGCCAGCAGTGCGGCTAGCGGGGCCAATGAGCAGTTCTTC
TRBJ1-1 TRBV7-2 . TRBD1 CASKQQGGTEAFF TGTGCCAGCAAACAACAGGGGGGGACTGAAGCTTTCTTT
TRBJ2-2 TRBV5-1 . . CASSNVGQHTGELFF TGCGCCAGCAGCAATGTCGGACAGCACACCGGGGAGCTGTTTTTT
TRBJ2-1 TRBV13 once TRBD2 CASTQTSGGYNEQFF TGTGCCAGTACTCAGACTAGCGGGGGCTACAATGAGCAGTTCTTC
TRBJ1-2 TRBV6-5 . TRBD1 CASGTGDRNYGYTF TGTGCCAGCGGGACAGGGGATCGGAACTATGGCTACACCTTC
TRBJ1-5 TRBV18 few TRBD1 CASSLNGQGRQPQHF TGTGCCAGCTCACTAAATGGACAGGGACGTCAGCCCCAGCATTTT